Listed here are 20 T cell receptor beta chains from one sample, sequenced in a study of human T cells and chemical hapten exposure. Time point of the sample: pre-sensitization, week 0. Treatment meaning: therapeutic diphenylcyclopropenone sensitization with weekly scalp DPC. TCRdb itself ran the RACE reads through MiXCR, one entry per CDR3 protein. This table has 60,000 to 70,000 distinct CDR3 sequences, over 9.5% appearing once. Sequenced material: whole blood, taken in connection with sensitization to the hapten diphenylcyclopropenone (DPC). The receptor source for this set is a woman in her forties or fifties with alopecia areata. Some clones in this sample may be carry-over from other donors' samples.

This clonotype showed up just a few times. The V and J genes are TRBV5-1 and TRBJ2-2, with D possibly being TRBD2 (6 bases). The CDR3 totals 16 residues. Trimming left V 5 bases short and J 12 bases short, with 26 bases between. The germline V gene has CDR1 SGHRS and CDR2 YFSETQ. For the CDR3, the DNA is TGCGCCAGCAGACTGGGATTCTCGAGGGCGGAGGGCAAGCTGTTTTTT. Translation: CASRLGFSRAEGKLFF.

This clonotype was seen a handful of times. The rearrangement uses TRBV20-1 and TRBJ1-1; the D gene is possibly TRBD1 (6 bases). V was shortened by 2 bases and J by 5 bases, with 9 bases between the two germline ends. Per the germline V gene, CDR1 is DFQATT and CDR2 is SNEGSKA (reference sequence). This CDR3 has 12 residues. This CDR3 reads CSARPRGTEAFF. In nucleotides, the CDR3 is TGCAGTGCTAGACCCAGGGGAACTGAAGCTTTCTTT.

The chain is built from TRBV27 and TRBJ2-2; TRBD1 agrees at 10 bases. Unmatched junction bases numbered 7, after V lost 8 bases and J lost 4 bases. The CDR3 contains 15 residues. In germline, CDR1 is MNHEY, CDR2 SMNVEV (reference sequence). The CDR3 DNA sequence: TGTGCCAGCGGACCGGGACAGGGGAGCACCGGGGAGCTGTTTTTT. It yields the protein CASGPGQGSTGELFF.

This chain connects TRBV9 to TRBJ2-5; TRBD1 matches at 8 bases. J gave up 4 bases and V 4 bases, and 3 bases lay outside the gene matches. Germline V gives CDR1 SGDLS, CDR2 YYNGEE. The length of the CDR3 is 13 residues. In nucleotides, the CDR3 is TGTGCCAGCAGCCGGGACAGGACAGAGACCCAGTACTTC. Encoded protein: CASSRDRTETQYF.

Of note for this clonotype: A much more abundant neighbour one base away suggests this may be a read error. This chain links TRBV29-1 with TRBJ2-2; D tentatively reads TRBD1 or TRBD2 (5 bases each). The CDR3 loop spans 13 amino acids. Germline values: CDR1 SQVTM, CDR2 ANQGSEA. V was clipped by 7 bases and J by 6 bases, with 15 bases between them. The CDR3 region is CSDSSRDAGELFF. The CDR3 DNA reads TGCAGCGACAGTAGCAGGGACGCCGGGGAGCTGTTTTTT.

The rearrangement joins TRBV6-6 to TRBJ2-1; 8 nucleotides line up with TRBD2. The CDR3 covers 16 residues. V lost 2 bases and J lost 0; bases outside the gene matches: 3. The germline gives CDR1 MNHNY, CDR2 SVGAGI (reference sequence). The CDR3 loop is CASSYGGGSSYNEQFF. For the CDR3, the DNA is TGTGCCAGCAGTTACGGCGGGGGGAGCTCCTACAATGAGCAGTTCTTC.

This sequence joins TRBV12-3 or TRBV12-4 and TRBJ1-1; D might be TRBD1 (5 bases). V lost 7 bases and J 0 bases, leaving 18 bases between the germline ends. The CDR3 is 16 residues long. The CDR3 here is CASNSGTATMNTEAFF. CDR3 nucleotides: TGTGCCAGCAATTCCGGGACTGCCACCATGAACACTGAAGCTTTCTTT.

This clonotype came up many times. The chain is built from TRBV7-2 and TRBJ2-3; D may correspond to TRBD1 or TRBD2 (6 bases each). The V and J ends lost 5 bases and 4 bases respectively, with 22 bases between them. The CDR3 sequence is 17 residues long. Germline CDR1 SGHTA, CDR2 FQGNSA. CDR3 amino acids: CASSPGRQAGQADTQYF. DNA for the CDR3: TGTGCCAGCAGCCCCGGACGACAGGCGGGGCAGGCAGATACGCAGTATTTT.

This clonotype was detected only a few times. This chain connects TRBV28 to TRBJ2-1; a weak D match, TRBD1 (5 bases). The CDR3 has 13 residues. The germline V gene has CDR1 MDHEN and CDR2 SYDVKM. Trimming shortened V by 6 bases and J by 4 bases, and 10 bases separated the two germline ends. The CDR3 bases are TGTGCCAGCAGGGACACGGATTACAATGAGCAGTTCTTC. Translating it yields CASRDTDYNEQFF.

This clonotype was recorded a few times. V gene TRBV20-1 combines with J gene TRBJ2-3; possibly TRBD1 or TRBD2 for D (5 bases each). This CDR3 has 14 residues. Germline values: CDR1 DFQATT, CDR2 SNEGSKA (reference sequence). Trimming took 4 bases from V and 0 from J, leaving 11 bases between them. The CDR3 coding sequence is TGCAGTGCTAAATCGGGACCGAGCACAGATACGCAGTATTTT. Translated: CSAKSGPSTDTQYF.

This clonotype was seen ten or more times. The chain employs TRBV7-2 and TRBJ2-7; D uncertain. Germline CDR1 reads SGHTA; CDR2 reads FQGNSA. V was trimmed by 4 bases and J by 3 bases, leaving 13 bases between them. CDR3 length: 14 amino acids. CDR3 sequence: CASSYLGPLYEQYF. CDR3 in DNA: TGTGCCAGCAGCTACCTCGGCCCCCTCTACGAGCAGTACTTC.

Here the CDR3 reads CASSVDWSPEPGELFF. The CDR3, as DNA: TGTGCCAGCAGCGTAGACTGGAGCCCGGAGCCCGGGGAGCTGTTTTTT. The V and J genes are TRBV9 and TRBJ2-2; D ambiguous. Trimming stripped 0 bases from V and 6 bases from J, with 15 bases between. Germline V CDR1 and CDR2: SGDLS, YYNGEE. The CDR3 has 16 residues. The full variable domain, in which reference TRBV9 and TRBJ2-2 provide the parts outside the CDR3, is DSGVTQTPKHLITATGQRVTLRCSPRSGDLSVYWYQQSLDQGLQFLIQYYNGEERAKGNILERFSAQQFPDLHSELNLSSLELGDSALYFCASSVDWSPEPGELFFGEGSRLTVL.

This clonotype was seen a handful of times. This chain joins TRBV9 and TRBJ2-7, with D possibly being TRBD2 (6 bases). The CDR3 is made up of 15 amino acids. Germline lookup yields CDR1 SGDLS and CDR2 YYNGEE. Trimming removed 0 bases at V and 3 bases at J, with 13 bases between. The CDR3 region is CASSVAGGLSYEQYF. The CDR3 nucleotides are TGTGCCAGCAGCGTAGCCGGGGGACTCAGCTACGAGCAGTACTTC.

This clonotype was recorded at least ten times. The V call is TRBV6-6, the J call TRBJ2-7, with a weak D call TRBD2 (6 bases). The germline V gene encodes CDR1 MNHNY and CDR2 SVGAGI (reference sequence). The CDR3 is made up of 12 amino acids. Trimming took 2 bases from V and 6 from J, leaving 8 bases between them. In nucleotides, the CDR3 is TGTGCCAGCAGTTACACGGGGGTCGAGCAGTACTTC. Protein sequence: CASSYTGVEQYF.

The chain recombines TRBV5-1 with TRBJ1-1; perhaps TRBD1 as D (5 bases). The germline V gene encodes CDR1 SGHRS and CDR2 YFSETQ. This CDR3 comprises 16 residues. Trimming pared 4 bases from V and 6 bases from J, leaving 22 bases between. For the CDR3, the DNA is TGCGCCAGCAGCCAAATCCAAACAGGTCGGACCGCTGAAGCTTTCTTT. Encoded protein: CASSQIQTGRTAEAFF.

The chain combines TRBV29-1 with TRBJ1-1; D is unclear. The germline V gene has CDR1 SQVTM and CDR2 ANQGSEA. The ends were cut back, 3 bases at V and 0 bases at J, with 5 bases in the middle. The CDR3 is 12 residues long. The CDR3 DNA is TGCAGCGTTGAGGAGATGAACACTGAAGCTTTCTTT. Translation: CSVEEMNTEAFF.

The V and J genes are TRBV6-1 and TRBJ2-7, with 12 bases lining up with TRBD1. Germline CDR1 reads MNHNS; CDR2 reads SASEGT. The V gene end was trimmed by 7 bases and the J gene end by 2 bases; junction bases not matched to a gene: 18. The CDR3 extends over 19 amino acids. The CDR3 loop reads CASKTPRDRGPSHAYEQYF. Written as DNA, the CDR3 is TGTGCCAGCAAAACACCGAGGGACAGGGGGCCGTCCCACGCCTACGAGCAGTACTTC.

This clonotype was observed a few times. The J gene is TRBJ1-2, the V gene TRBV11-2; TRBD1 is a possible D gene (5 bases). This CDR3 contains 14 residues. CDR1 and CDR2 (germline): SGHAT, FQNNGV. Trimming removed 6 bases at V and 8 bases at J, with 19 bases between. In DNA form, the CDR3 reads TGTGCCAGCAGTCTAGCTCGGACTACAGGCGGCTACACCTTC. This gives the protein CASSLARTTGGYTF.

The J gene is TRBJ2-7, the V gene TRBV11-2; 9 nucleotides agree with TRBD2. V was clipped by 2 bases and J by 6 bases; unmatched bases: 8. The germline V gene has CDR1 SGHAT and CDR2 FQNNGV. The CDR3 runs 15 residues. The CDR3 DNA sequence: TGTGCCAGCAGCTTAACCGGGACTAGCCTTGCCGAGCAGTACTTC. It codes for CASSLTGTSLAEQYF.

This clonotype was observed a few times. This chain joins TRBV10-1 and TRBJ1-1; D not certain. This CDR3 has 13 amino acids. The germline V gene encodes CDR1 WNHNN and CDR2 SYGVQD (reference sequence). The V end lost 2 bases, the J end lost 10 bases, and 14 bases lay between the germline ends. As DNA, the CDR3 is TGCGCCAGCAGTGAGGTACGGTCGGTAGGAGCTTTCTTT. Its translation: CASSEVRSVGAFF.